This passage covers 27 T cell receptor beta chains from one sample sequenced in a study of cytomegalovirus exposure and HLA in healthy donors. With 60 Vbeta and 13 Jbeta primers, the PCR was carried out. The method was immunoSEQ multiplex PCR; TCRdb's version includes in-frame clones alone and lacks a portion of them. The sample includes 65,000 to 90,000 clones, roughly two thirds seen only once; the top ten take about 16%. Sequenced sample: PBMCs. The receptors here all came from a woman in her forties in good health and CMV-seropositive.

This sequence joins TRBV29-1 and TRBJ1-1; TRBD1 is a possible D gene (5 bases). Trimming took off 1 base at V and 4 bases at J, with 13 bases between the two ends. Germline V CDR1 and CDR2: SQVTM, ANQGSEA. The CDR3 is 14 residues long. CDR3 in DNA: TGCAGCGTTGAAGTCTCAGGGCAGAGCACTGAAGCTTTCTTT. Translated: CSVEVSGQSTEAFF.

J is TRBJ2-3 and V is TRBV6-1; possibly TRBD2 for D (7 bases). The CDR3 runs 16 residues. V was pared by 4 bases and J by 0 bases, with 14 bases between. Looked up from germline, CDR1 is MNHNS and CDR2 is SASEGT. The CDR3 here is CASSAGGLGSTDTQYF. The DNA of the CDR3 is TGTGCCAGCAGTGCCGGGGGGCTAGGTAGCACAGATACGCAGTATTTT.

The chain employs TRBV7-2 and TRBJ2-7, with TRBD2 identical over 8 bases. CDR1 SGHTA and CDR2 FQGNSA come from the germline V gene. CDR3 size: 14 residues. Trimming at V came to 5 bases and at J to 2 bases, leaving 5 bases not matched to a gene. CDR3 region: CASSKERGTYEQYF. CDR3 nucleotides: TGTGCCAGCAGCAAAGAGCGGGGGACCTACGAGCAGTACTTC.

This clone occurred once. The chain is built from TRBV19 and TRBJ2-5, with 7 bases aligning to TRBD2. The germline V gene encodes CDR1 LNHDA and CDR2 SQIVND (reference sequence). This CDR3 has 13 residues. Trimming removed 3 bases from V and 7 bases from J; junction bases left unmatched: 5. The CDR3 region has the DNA TGTGCCAGTAGTATGTACGGGGAGGGGACCCAGTACTTC. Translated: CASSMYGEGTQYF.

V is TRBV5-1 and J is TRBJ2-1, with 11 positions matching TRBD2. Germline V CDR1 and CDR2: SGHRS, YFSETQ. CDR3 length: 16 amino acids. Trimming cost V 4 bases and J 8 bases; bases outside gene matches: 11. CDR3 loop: CASSTGLAVGVDEQFF. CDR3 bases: TGCGCCAGCAGCACGGGACTAGCGGTGGGAGTTGATGAGCAGTTCTTC.

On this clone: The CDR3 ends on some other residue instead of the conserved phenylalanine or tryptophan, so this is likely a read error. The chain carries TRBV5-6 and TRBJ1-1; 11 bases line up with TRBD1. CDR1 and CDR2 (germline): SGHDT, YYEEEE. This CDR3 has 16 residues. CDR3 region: CVSSLFGTGGNTEAFV. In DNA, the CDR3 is TGTGTCAGCAGCTTGTTCGGGACAGGGGGTAACACCGAAGCTTTCGTT.

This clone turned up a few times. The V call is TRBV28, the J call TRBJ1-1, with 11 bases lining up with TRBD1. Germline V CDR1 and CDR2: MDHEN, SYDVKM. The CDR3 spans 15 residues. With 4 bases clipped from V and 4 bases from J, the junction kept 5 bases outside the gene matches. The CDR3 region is CASSSSGTGGTEAFF. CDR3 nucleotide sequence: TGTGCCAGCAGTTCCAGTGGGACAGGGGGCACTGAAGCTTTCTTT.

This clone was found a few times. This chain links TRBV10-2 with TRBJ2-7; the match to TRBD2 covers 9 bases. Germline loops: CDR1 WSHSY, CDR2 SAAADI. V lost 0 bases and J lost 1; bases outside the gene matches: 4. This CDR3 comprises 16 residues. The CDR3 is CASSESPSGDSYEQYF. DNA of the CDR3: TGCGCCAGCAGTGAGTCCCCTAGCGGGGATTCCTACGAGCAGTACTTC.

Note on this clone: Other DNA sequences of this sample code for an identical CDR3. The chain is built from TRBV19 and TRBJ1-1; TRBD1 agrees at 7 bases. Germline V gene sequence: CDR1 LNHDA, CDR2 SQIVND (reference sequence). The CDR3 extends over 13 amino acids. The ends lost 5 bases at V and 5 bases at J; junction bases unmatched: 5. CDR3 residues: CASSPRGSTEAFF. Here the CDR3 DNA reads TGTGCCAGTAGTCCCAGGGGGAGTACTGAAGCTTTCTTT.

CDR3 DNA: TGCAGCGCCCAAAACAGGGTTGGTCAGCCCCAGCATTTT. Encoded protein: CSAQNRVGQPQHF. The chain links TRBV29-1 to TRBJ1-5; D is possibly TRBD1 (6 bases). Germline loops: CDR1 SQVTM, CDR2 ANQGSEA. V dropped 7 bases and J dropped 6 bases, with 16 bases sitting between them. The length of the CDR3 is 13 residues.

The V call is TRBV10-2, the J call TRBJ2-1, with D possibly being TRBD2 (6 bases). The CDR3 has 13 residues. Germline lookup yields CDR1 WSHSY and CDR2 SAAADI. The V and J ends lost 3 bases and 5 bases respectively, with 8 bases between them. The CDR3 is CASSDRTNNEQFF. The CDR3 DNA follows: TGCGCCAGCAGTGACAGGACTAACAATGAGCAGTTCTTC.

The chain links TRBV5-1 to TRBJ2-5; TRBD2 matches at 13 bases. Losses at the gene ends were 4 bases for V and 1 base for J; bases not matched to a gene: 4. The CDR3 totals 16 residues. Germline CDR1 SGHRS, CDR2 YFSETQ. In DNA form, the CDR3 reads TGCGCCAGCAGCCCCGGGACTAGCGGGATCCAAGAGACCCAGTACTTC. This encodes CASSPGTSGIQETQYF. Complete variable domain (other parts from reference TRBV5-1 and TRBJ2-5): KAGVTQTPRYLIKTRGQQVTLSCSPISGHRSVSWYQQTPGQGLQFLFEYFSETQRNKGNFPGRFSGRQFSNSRSEMNVSTLELGDSALYLCASSPGTSGIQETQYFGPGTRLLVL.

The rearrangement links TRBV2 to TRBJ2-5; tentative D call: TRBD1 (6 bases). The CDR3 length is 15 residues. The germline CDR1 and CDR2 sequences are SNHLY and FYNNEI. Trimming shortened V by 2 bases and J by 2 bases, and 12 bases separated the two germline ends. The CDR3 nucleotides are TGTGCCAGCAGTGAACAGGGGAGCGTTCAAGAGACCCAGTACTTC. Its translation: CASSEQGSVQETQYF.

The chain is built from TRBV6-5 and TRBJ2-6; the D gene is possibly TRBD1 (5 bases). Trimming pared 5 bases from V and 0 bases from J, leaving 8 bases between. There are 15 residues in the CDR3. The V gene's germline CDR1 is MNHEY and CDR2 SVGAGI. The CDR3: CASSRQTSGANVLTF. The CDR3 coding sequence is TGTGCCAGCAGTAGACAGACCTCTGGGGCCAACGTCCTGACTTTC.

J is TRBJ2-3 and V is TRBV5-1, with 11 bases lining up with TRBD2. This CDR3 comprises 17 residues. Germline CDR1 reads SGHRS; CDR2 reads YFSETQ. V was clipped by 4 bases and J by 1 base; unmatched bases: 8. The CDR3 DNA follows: TGCGCCAGCAGCCCCGGACTAGCGGGCTTGGGCACAGATACGCAGTATTTT. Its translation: CASSPGLAGLGTDTQYF. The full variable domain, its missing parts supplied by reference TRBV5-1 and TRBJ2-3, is KAGVTQTPRYLIKTRGQQVTLSCSPISGHRSVSWYQQTPGQGLQFLFEYFSETQRNKGNFPGRFSGRQFSNSRSEMNVSTLELGDSALYLCASSPGLAGLGTDTQYFGPGTRLTVL.

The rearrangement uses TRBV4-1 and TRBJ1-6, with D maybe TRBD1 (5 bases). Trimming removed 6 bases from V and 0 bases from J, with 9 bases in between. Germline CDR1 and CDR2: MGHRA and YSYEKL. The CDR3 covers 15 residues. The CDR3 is CASRDKSSYNSPLHF. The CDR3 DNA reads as TGCGCCAGCAGGGACAAGAGCTCCTATAATTCACCCCTCCACTTT.

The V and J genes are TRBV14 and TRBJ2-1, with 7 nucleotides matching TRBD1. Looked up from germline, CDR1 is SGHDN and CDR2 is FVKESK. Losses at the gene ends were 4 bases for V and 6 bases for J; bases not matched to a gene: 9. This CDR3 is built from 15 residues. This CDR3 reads CASSRYRDRGNEQFF. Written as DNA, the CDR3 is TGTGCCAGCAGCCGATACCGGGACAGAGGCAATGAGCAGTTCTTC.

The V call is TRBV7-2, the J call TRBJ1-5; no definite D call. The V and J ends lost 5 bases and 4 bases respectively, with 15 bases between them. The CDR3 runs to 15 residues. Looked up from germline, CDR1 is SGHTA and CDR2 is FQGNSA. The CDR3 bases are TGTGCCAGCAGCCTTGCGAGGGAGGTAAATCAGCCCCAGCATTTT. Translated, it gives CASSLAREVNQPQHF. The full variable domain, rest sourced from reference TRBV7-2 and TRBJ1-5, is GAGVSQSPSNKVTEKGKDVELRCDPISGHTALYWYRQSLGQGLEFLIYFQGNSAPDKSGLPSDRFSAERTGGSVSTLTIQRTQQEDSAVYLCASSLAREVNQPQHFGDGTRLSIL.

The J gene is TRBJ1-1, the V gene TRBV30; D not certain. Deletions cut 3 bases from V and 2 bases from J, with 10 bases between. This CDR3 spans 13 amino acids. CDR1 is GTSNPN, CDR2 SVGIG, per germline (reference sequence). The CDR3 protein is CAWRAQVNTEAFF. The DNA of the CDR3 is TGTGCCTGGAGGGCCCAGGTAAACACTGAAGCTTTCTTT.

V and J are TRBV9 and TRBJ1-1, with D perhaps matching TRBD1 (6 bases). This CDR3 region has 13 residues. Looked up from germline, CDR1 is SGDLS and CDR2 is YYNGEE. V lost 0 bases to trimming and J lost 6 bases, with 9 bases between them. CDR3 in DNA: TGTGCCAGCAGCGTAGATTCAGGGGCTGAAGCTTTCTTT. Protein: CASSVDSGAEAFF.

The CDR3 region has the DNA TGTGCCAGCAGACTTGCACCGGGCACTGAAGCTTTCTTT. Amino acid sequence: CASRLAPGTEAFF. The chain recombines TRBV6-4 with TRBJ1-1; D uncertain. CDR1 MRHNA and CDR2 SNTAGT come from the germline V gene. The ends were cut back, 6 bases at V and 4 bases at J, with 12 bases in the middle. This CDR3 region has 13 residues.

The CDR3 reads CASSQTGQGISGANVLTF. CDR3 nucleotides: TGCGCCAGCAGCCAAACGGGACAGGGAATCTCTGGGGCCAACGTCCTGACTTTC. The chain employs TRBV4-3 and TRBJ2-6, with TRBD1 matching 9 bases. The trim removed 2 bases at V and 0 bases at J, leaving 5 bases unmatched. The length of the CDR3 is 18 residues. Germline V gene lookup returns CDR1 LGHNA and CDR2 YSLEER.

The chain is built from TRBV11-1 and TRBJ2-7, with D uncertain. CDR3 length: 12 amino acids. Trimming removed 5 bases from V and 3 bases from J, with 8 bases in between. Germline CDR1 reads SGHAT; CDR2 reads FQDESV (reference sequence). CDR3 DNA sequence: TGTGCCAGCAGCGCACGGTACTACGAGCAGTACTTC. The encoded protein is CASSARYYEQYF.

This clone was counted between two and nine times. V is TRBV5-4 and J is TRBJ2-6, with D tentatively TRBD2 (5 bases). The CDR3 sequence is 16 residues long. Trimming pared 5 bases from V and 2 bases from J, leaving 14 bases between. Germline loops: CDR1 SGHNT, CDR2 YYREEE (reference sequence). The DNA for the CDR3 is TGTGCCAGCAGTCCTTCGAGGGTTGCTGGGGCCAACGTCCTGACTTTC. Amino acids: CASSPSRVAGANVLTF.

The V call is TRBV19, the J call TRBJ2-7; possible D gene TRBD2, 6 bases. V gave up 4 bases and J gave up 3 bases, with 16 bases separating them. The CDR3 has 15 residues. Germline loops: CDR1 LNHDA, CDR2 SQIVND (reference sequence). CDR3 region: CASSKQGGGRYEQYF. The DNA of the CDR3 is TGTGCCAGTAGTAAGCAGGGAGGAGGGCGCTACGAGCAGTACTTC. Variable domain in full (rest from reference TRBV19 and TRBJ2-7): DGGITQSPKYLFRKEGQNVTLSCEQNLNHDAMYWYRQDPGQGLRLIYYSQIVNDFQKGDIAEGYSVSREKKESFPLTVTSAQKNPTAFYLCASSKQGGGRYEQYFGPGTRLTVT.

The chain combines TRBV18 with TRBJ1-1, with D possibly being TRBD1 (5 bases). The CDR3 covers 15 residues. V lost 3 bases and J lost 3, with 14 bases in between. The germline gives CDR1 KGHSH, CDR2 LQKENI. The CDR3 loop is CASSPPGIEYTEAFF. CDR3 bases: TGTGCCAGCTCACCTCCAGGGATAGAATACACTGAAGCTTTCTTT. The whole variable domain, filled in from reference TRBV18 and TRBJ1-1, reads NAGVMQNPRHLVRRRGQEARLRCSPMKGHSHVYWYRQLPEEGLKFMVYLQKENIIDESGMPKERFSAEFPKEGPSILRIQQVVRGDSAAYFCASSPPGIEYTEAFFGQGTRLTVV.

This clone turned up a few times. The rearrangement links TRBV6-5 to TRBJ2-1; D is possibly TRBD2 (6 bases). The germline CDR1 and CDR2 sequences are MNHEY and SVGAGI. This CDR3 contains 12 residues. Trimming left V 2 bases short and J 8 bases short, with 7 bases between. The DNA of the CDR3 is TGTGCCAGCAGTTACGGCGGGGATGAGCAGTTCTTC. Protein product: CASSYGGDEQFF.